Following are 27 T cell receptor beta chains from one sample sequenced in a study of T cell responses to AZD1222 COVID-19 vaccine. Generated by immunoSEQ multiplex PCR, the TCRdb table keeps only in-frame clones and is missing some. This sample carries 40,000 to 55,000 clones, 70% to 90% of them seen once, and the ten largest clones take 0.9% to 1.2%. The specimen was peripheral blood, collected 28 days after the second AZD1222 dose. The receptors stem from an adult who received the AZD1222 COVID-19 vaccine.

V and J are TRBV2 and TRBJ1-1; 11 positions match TRBD1. Trimming took 6 bases from V and 4 from J; bases not matched to a gene: 7. This CDR3 is 15 amino acids long. CDR1 is SNHLY, CDR2 FYNNEI, per germline. As DNA, the CDR3 is TGTGCCAGCAGGGCTACGGGGACAGGGGGCACTGAAGCTTTCTTT. Translated: CASRATGTGGTEAFF.

J is TRBJ2-7 and V is TRBV27; 9 bases line up with TRBD2. V lost 10 bases to trimming and J lost 5 bases; unmatched junction nucleotides: 12. The CDR3 is made up of 14 amino acids. The germline gives CDR1 MNHEY, CDR2 SMNVEV (reference sequence). The CDR3 bases are TGTGCCACCGAGACTAGCGGCGCAATCAACGAGCAGTACTTC. Encoded protein: CATETSGAINEQYF.

This clone was picked up one time. This chain uses TRBV6-1 with TRBJ1-2, with D possibly matching TRBD1 (5 bases). The CDR3 is 17 residues long. Trimming pared 3 bases from V and 4 bases from J, leaving 21 bases between. Germline V gene lookup returns CDR1 MNHNS and CDR2 SASEGT. CDR3 DNA sequence: TGTGCCAGCAGTGACGCCGCGACAGAACCTTTTCCCTATGGCTACACCTTC. This codes for CASSDAATEPFPYGYTF.

The gene calls are TRBV18 and TRBJ1-2; 9 nucleotides agree with TRBD1. V lost 3 bases, J lost 5 bases, and 13 bases stayed unmatched. Germline V gene data show CDR1 as KGHSH and CDR2 as LQKENI. This CDR3 is 17 amino acids long. The CDR3 loop is CASSPGTGTLASYGYTF. The CDR3 nucleotides are TGTGCCAGCTCACCCGGGACAGGGACCTTGGCTAGTTATGGCTACACCTTC.

The rearrangement joins TRBV5-1 to TRBJ1-4; D remains ambiguous. The CDR3 extends over 15 amino acids. V lost 4 bases to trimming and J lost 3 bases, with 13 bases between them. Per germline, CDR1 SGHRS and CDR2 YFSETQ. This CDR3 reads CASSPAPAANEKLFF. The CDR3 DNA reads TGCGCCAGCAGCCCCGCCCCGGCGGCTAATGAAAAACTGTTTTTT. Based on the CDR3 plus reference TRBV5-1 and TRBJ1-4, the full variable domain is KAGVTQTPRYLIKTRGQQVTLSCSPISGHRSVSWYQQTPGQGLQFLFEYFSETQRNKGNFPGRFSGRQFSNSRSEMNVSTLELGDSALYLCASSPAPAANEKLFFGSGTQLSVL.

The rearrangement links TRBV5-1 to TRBJ1-1; D remains ambiguous. Germline CDR1 and CDR2: SGHRS and YFSETQ. The V end was cut by 2 bases, the J end by 2 bases, with 16 bases between. The CDR3 has 16 amino acids. CDR3 amino acids: CASSLVGRRPNTEAFF. CDR3 coding DNA: TGCGCCAGCAGCTTAGTAGGACGGAGGCCTAACACTGAAGCTTTCTTT. Filled out from reference TRBV5-1 and TRBJ1-1, the complete variable domain reads KAGVTQTPRYLIKTRGQQVTLSCSPISGHRSVSWYQQTPGQGLQFLFEYFSETQRNKGNFPGRFSGRQFSNSRSEMNVSTLELGDSALYLCASSLVGRRPNTEAFFGQGTRLTVV.

The chain links TRBV9 to TRBJ2-1; TRBD1 matches at 10 bases. CDR1 is SGDLS and CDR2 is YYNGEE in the germline V gene. Trimming took 3 bases from V and 0 from J; bases not matched to a gene: 0. This CDR3 is 15 amino acids long. Written as DNA, the CDR3 is TGTGCCAGCAGCGGGACAGGGGGCTCCTACAATGAGCAGTTCTTC. Its protein product is CASSGTGGSYNEQFF. Drawing the rest from reference TRBV9 and TRBJ2-1, the complete variable domain is DSGVTQTPKHLITATGQRVTLRCSPRSGDLSVYWYQQSLDQGLQFLIQYYNGEERAKGNILERFSAQQFPDLHSELNLSSLELGDSALYFCASSGTGGSYNEQFFGPGTRLTVL.

V is TRBV2 and J is TRBJ1-1, with D tentatively TRBD1 (5 bases). V lost 11 bases and J 4 bases, leaving 11 bases between the germline ends. The CDR3 spans 11 residues. Germline CDR1 is SNHLY and CDR2 is FYNNEI. The CDR3 DNA follows: TGTGCCGGGGGAGTTAGCACTGAAGCTTTCTTT. It translates to CAGGVSTEAFF.

This chain joins TRBV6-2 or TRBV6-3 and TRBJ2-3, with 7 bases fitting TRBD2. CDR3 size: 17 residues. Germline CDR1 is MNHEY and CDR2 is SVGEGT. Trimming at V came to 1 base and at J to 2 bases, leaving 9 bases not matched to a gene. The CDR3 DNA is TGTGCCAGCAGTTACTGGGCGGGAGTAGATGCCACAGATACGCAGTATTTT. Amino acid sequence: CASSYWAGVDATDTQYF.

The rearrangement joins TRBV27 to TRBJ1-1; D remains unclear. CDR1 and CDR2 (germline): MNHEY, SMNVEV (reference sequence). The germline V and J ends were trimmed by 5 bases and 1 base, with 11 bases remaining between them. The CDR3 contains 14 residues. The DNA for the CDR3 is TGTGCCAGCAGTCCCCAACCCCGGAACACTGAAGCTTTCTTT. Translating gives CASSPQPRNTEAFF.

The CDR3 DNA reads TGCGCCAGCAGCCAATGGGGACTAGCGGGAGGGCCTAATGAGCAGTTCTTC. It codes for CASSQWGLAGGPNEQFF. The chain has TRBV4-3 and TRBJ2-1; 16 bases line up with TRBD2. CDR1 and CDR2 (germline): LGHNA, YSLEER. V lost 2 bases to trimming and J lost 7 bases; unmatched junction nucleotides: 5. CDR3 size: 17 residues.

DNA of the CDR3: TGTGCCAGCAGTCCCGGGGGTGGCATTAATGAAGCTTTCTTT. This codes for CASSPGGGINEAFF. The V and J genes are TRBV7-3 and TRBJ1-1, with D possibly TRBD1 on 5 matching bases. Germline-derived CDR1 and CDR2 are SGHTA and FQGTGA. Trimming took 6 bases from V and 7 from J, leaving 18 bases between them. This CDR3 spans 14 amino acids.

The gene calls are TRBV7-2 and TRBJ2-7; 12 bases are shared with TRBD2. The germline CDR1 and CDR2 sequences are SGHTA and FQGNSA. The CDR3 is 16 amino acids. The ends lost 1 base at V and 2 bases at J; junction bases unmatched: 3. CDR3 coding DNA: TGTGCCAGCAGCTTAGGGACTAGCGGGGCGGCCTACGAGCAGTACTTC. Residues: CASSLGTSGAAYEQYF.

CDR3 amino acids: CASSGTGTATNQPQHF. The CDR3 nucleotides are TGTGCCAGTAGTGGGACCGGGACAGCTACGAATCAGCCCCAGCATTTT. The chain is built from TRBV19 and TRBJ1-5, with 7 bases matching TRBD1. Germline assignment: CDR1 LNHDA and CDR2 SQIVND (reference sequence). The J segment lost 4 bases and the V segment lost 5 bases, leaving 11 bases of the junction unmatched. The CDR3 totals 16 residues.

The chain is built from TRBV6-5 and TRBJ2-2, with D possibly matching TRBD2 (5 bases). V was pared by 3 bases and J by 12 bases, with 23 bases between. CDR1 and CDR2 (germline): MNHEY, SVGAGI. The CDR3 is made up of 16 amino acids. Written as DNA, the CDR3 is TGTGCCAGCAGTTATAATCCCTTTGGTCGTCCGGGGAAGCTGTTTTTT. Amino acid sequence: CASSYNPFGRPGKLFF.

The chain carries TRBV18 and TRBJ1-1; no firm D call. In germline, CDR1 is KGHSH, CDR2 LQKENI. The CDR3 loop spans 13 amino acids. V dropped 1 base and J dropped 6 bases, with 9 bases sitting between them. The CDR3 loop reads CASSPRQEAEAFF. CDR3 DNA sequence: TGTGCCAGCTCACCACGGCAGGAGGCTGAAGCTTTCTTT.

This clone has a handful of counts. J is TRBJ2-7 and V is TRBV2; D perhaps matches TRBD2 (5 bases). V lost 4 bases and J lost 10, with 14 bases in between. Germline V gene lookup returns CDR1 SNHLY and CDR2 FYNNEI. The CDR3 totals 12 residues. CDR3 nucleotides: TGTGCCAGCAGTGTGGGGAGTAAAAAACAGTACTTC. Amino acid sequence: CASSVGSKKQYF.

CDR3 in DNA: TGTGCCAGCAGCCAAGAAGGCGGGAGGGCCGTTCAGTACTTC. It encodes CASSQEGGRAVQYF. V gene TRBV3-1 (or the pseudogene TRBV3-2) combines with J gene TRBJ2-4; 9 bases align to TRBD2. Trimming took 0 bases from V and 11 from J; bases not matched to a gene: 5. This CDR3 comprises 14 residues. Germline V gene lookup returns CDR1 LGHDT and CDR2 YNNKEL (reference sequence).

The V and J genes are TRBV11-1 and TRBJ2-7; the match to TRBD1 covers 8 bases. The V gene end was trimmed by 5 bases and the J gene end by 4 bases; junction bases not matched to a gene: 13. CDR3 length: 16 amino acids. Per the germline V gene, CDR1 is SGHAT and CDR2 is FQDESV (reference sequence). The CDR3 coding sequence is TGTGCCAGCAGCCTCGGACAGGGAATGGTAGGGTACGAGCAGTACTTC. Protein product: CASSLGQGMVGYEQYF.

This chain joins TRBV19 and TRBJ1-4; 9 nucleotides align to TRBD1. The CDR3 extends over 16 amino acids. Germline CDR1 and CDR2: LNHDA and SQIVND (reference sequence). J was trimmed by 2 bases and V by 3 bases; bases with no gene match: 4. Here the CDR3 DNA reads TGTGCCAGTAGTATTTCACAGGGGGCTACTAATGAAAAACTGTTTTTT. Translated, it gives CASSISQGATNEKLFF. The variable domain in full, completed from reference TRBV19 and TRBJ1-4, reads DGGITQSPKYLFRKEGQNVTLSCEQNLNHDAMYWYRQDPGQGLRLIYYSQIVNDFQKGDIAEGYSVSREKKESFPLTVTSAQKNPTAFYLCASSISQGATNEKLFFGSGTQLSVL.

The V gene is TRBV7-8, the J gene TRBJ1-5, with 12 positions matching TRBD1. Per the germline V gene, CDR1 is SGHVS and CDR2 is FQNEAQ. This CDR3 has 16 residues. Losses at the gene ends were 5 bases for V and 3 bases for J; bases not matched to a gene: 5. CDR3 DNA: TGTGCCAGCAGCCCCGGGACAGGGGGCTTCAATCAGCCCCAGCATTTT. This encodes CASSPGTGGFNQPQHF.

This clone occurred once. The chain couples TRBV6-5 to TRBJ2-7, with 7 bases fitting TRBD2. The CDR3 sequence is 15 residues long. Germline CDR1 reads MNHEY; CDR2 reads SVGAGI. The ends lost 2 bases at V and 2 bases at J; junction bases unmatched: 6. The CDR3 nucleotides are TGTGCCAGCAGTTACCCCCAGGGAGGGGCCTACGAGCAGTACTTC. This sequence encodes CASSYPQGGAYEQYF.

In DNA form, the CDR3 reads TGTGCCAGCAGGAGGATGGGGGGGTCCTACGAGCAGTACTTC. It translates to CASRRMGGSYEQYF. The chain links TRBV7-9 to TRBJ2-7; the match to TRBD2 covers 7 bases. The CDR3 has 14 amino acids. V lost 6 bases to trimming and J lost 1 base; unmatched junction nucleotides: 6. Germline lookup yields CDR1 SEHNR and CDR2 FQNEAQ (reference sequence). Using reference TRBV7-9 and TRBJ2-7 for the parts outside the CDR3, the full variable domain is DTGVSQNPRHKITKRGQNVTFRCDPISEHNRLYWYRQTLGQGPEFLTYFQNEAQLEKSRLLSDRFSAERPKGSFSTLEIQRTEQGDSAMYLCASRRMGGSYEQYFGPGTRLTVT.

The rearrangement joins TRBV12-3 or TRBV12-4 to TRBJ1-4, with no clear D. V was cut by 3 bases and J by 7 bases, with 6 bases left in between. There are 12 residues in the CDR3. The chain's CDR3 is CASSLNPEKLFF. CDR3 nucleotide sequence: TGTGCCAGCAGTTTGAACCCTGAAAAACTGTTTTTT.

The chain has TRBV9 and TRBJ2-1, with TRBD2 matching 10 bases. Germline assignment: CDR1 SGDLS and CDR2 YYNGEE. The CDR3 is 16 amino acids. Unmatched junction bases numbered 8, after V lost 4 bases and J lost 4 bases. The CDR3: CASSLGLAVTYNEQFF. The CDR3 nucleotides are TGTGCCAGCAGCCTTGGACTAGCGGTTACTTACAATGAGCAGTTCTTC.

The genes are TRBV25-1 and TRBJ2-2; possible D gene TRBD1, 8 bases. The CDR3 has 13 residues. The V end was cut by 6 bases, the J end by 6 bases, with 11 bases between. CDR1 and CDR2 (germline): MGHDK, SYGVNS. CDR3 loop: CASRQGGAGELFF. Written as DNA, the CDR3 is TGTGCCAGCAGACAGGGGGGGGCCGGGGAGCTGTTTTTT.

The chain couples TRBV15 to TRBJ2-1; possible D gene TRBD2, 6 bases. Trimming left V 1 base short and J 0 bases short, with 7 bases between. The CDR3 contains 15 residues. Germline loops: CDR1 LNHNV, CDR2 YYDKDF (reference sequence). The CDR3 DNA reads as TGTGCCACCAGCAGAGTAGCGGACTCCTACAATGAGCAGTTCTTC. Amino acids: CATSRVADSYNEQFF.